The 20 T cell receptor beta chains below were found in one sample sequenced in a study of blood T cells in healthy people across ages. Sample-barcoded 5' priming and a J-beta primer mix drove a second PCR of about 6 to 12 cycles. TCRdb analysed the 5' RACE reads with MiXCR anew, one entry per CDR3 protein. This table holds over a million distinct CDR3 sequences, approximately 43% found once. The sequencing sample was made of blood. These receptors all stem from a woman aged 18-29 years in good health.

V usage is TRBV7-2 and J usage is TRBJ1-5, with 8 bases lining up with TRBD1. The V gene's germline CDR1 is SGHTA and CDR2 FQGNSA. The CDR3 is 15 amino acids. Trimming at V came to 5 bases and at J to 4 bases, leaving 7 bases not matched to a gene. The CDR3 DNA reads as TGTGCCAGCAGCGATGTAGGACAGGGAAATCAGCCCCAGCATTTT. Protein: CASSDVGQGNQPQHF.

The CDR3 nucleotides are TGTGCCAGCAGCTCTGATGGCCCCCGCAGAAACATTCAGTACTTC. Protein sequence: CASSSDGPRRNIQYF. The rearrangement links TRBV7-2 to TRBJ2-4; D gene unclear. CDR3 length: 15 residues. The ends were cut back, 4 bases at V and 6 bases at J, with 16 bases in the middle. Germline CDR1 is SGHTA and CDR2 is FQGNSA.

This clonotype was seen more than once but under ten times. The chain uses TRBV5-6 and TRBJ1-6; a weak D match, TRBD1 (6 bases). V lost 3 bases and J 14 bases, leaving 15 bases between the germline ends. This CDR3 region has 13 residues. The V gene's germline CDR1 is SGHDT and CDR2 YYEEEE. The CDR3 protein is CASSSGTPFTLHF. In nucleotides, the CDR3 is TGTGCCAGCAGCTCCGGGACACCCTTCACCCTCCACTTT.

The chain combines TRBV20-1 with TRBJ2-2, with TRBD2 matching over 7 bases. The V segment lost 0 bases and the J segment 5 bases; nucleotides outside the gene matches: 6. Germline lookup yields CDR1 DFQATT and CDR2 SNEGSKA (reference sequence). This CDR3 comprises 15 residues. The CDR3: CSAREGAGPTGELFF. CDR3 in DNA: TGCAGTGCTAGAGAGGGAGCGGGGCCGACCGGGGAGCTGTTTTTT.

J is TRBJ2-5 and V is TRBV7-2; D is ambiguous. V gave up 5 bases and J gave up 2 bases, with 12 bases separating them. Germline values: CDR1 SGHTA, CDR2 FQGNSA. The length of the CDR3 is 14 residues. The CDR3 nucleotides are TGTGCCAGCAGCGTCACGCTCATTCAAGAGACCCAGTACTTC. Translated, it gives CASSVTLIQETQYF.

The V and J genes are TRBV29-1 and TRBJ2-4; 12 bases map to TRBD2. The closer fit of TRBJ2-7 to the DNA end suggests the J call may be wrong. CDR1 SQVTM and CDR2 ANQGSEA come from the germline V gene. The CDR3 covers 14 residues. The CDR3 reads CSVEGLAGPYEQYF. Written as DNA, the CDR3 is TGCAGCGTTGAGGGACTAGCGGGTCCTTACGAGCAGTACTTC.

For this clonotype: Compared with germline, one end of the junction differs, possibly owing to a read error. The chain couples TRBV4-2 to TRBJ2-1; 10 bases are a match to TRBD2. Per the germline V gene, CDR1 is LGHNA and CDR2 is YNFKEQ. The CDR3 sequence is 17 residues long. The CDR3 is CVSSHQTASGGINEQFF. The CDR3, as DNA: TGTGTCAGCAGCCACCAGACGGCTAGCGGGGGTATAAATGAGCAGTTCTTC.

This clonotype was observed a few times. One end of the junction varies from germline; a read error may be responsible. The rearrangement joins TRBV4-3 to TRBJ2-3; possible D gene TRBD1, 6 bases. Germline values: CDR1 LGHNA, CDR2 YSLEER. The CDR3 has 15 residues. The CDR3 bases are TGCGACAGCAGCTCTTGGACAGCTAGCACAGATACGCAGTATTTT. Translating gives CDSSSWTASTDTQYF.

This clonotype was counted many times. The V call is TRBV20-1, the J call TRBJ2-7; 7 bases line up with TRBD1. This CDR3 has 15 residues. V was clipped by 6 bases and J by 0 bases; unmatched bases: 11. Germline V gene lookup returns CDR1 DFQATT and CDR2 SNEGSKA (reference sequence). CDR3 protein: CSASPTGLISYEQYF. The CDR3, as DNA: TGCAGTGCCTCGCCGACAGGGTTGATCTCCTACGAGCAGTACTTC.

This chain's CDR3 is CASGTEDLPYEQYF. In DNA form, the CDR3 reads TGTGCCAGCGGGACGGAGGATCTTCCCTACGAGCAGTACTTC. The chain links TRBV28 to TRBJ2-7, with D perhaps matching TRBD1 or TRBD2 (5 bases each). Germline CDR1 and CDR2: MDHEN and SYDVKM. CDR3 length: 14 amino acids. V shed 8 bases and J shed 2 bases, with 16 bases lying between them.

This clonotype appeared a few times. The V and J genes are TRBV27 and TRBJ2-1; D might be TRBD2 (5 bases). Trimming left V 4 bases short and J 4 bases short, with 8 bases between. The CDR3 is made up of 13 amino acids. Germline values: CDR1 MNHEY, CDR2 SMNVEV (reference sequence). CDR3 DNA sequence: TGTGCCAGCAGTTCAACTAGGTACAATGAGCAGTTCTTC. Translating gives CASSSTRYNEQFF.

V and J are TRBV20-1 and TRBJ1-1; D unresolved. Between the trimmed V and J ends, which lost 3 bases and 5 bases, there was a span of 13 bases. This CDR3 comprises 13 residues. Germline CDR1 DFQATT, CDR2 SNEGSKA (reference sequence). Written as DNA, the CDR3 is TGCAGTGCTAGGAGGGCGGGAGTTACTGAAGCTTTCTTT. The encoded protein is CSARRAGVTEAFF.

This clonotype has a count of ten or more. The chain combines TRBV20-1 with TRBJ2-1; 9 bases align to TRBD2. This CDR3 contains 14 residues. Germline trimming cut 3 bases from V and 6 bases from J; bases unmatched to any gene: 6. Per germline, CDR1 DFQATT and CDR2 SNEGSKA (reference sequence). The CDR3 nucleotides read TGCAGTGCTAGTAGGCGGGAGGGATCCAATGAGCAGTTCTTC. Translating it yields CSASRREGSNEQFF.

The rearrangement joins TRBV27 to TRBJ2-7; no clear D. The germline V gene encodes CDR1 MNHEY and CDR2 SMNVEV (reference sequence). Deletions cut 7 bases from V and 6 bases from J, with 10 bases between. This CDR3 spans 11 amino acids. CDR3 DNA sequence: TGTGCCAGCACCTTTAGAGGCGAGCAGTACTTC. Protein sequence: CASTFRGEQYF.

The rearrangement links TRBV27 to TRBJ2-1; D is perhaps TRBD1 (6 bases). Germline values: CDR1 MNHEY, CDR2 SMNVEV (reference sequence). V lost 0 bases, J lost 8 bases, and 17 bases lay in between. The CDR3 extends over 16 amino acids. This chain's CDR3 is CASSLSITGLGDEQFF. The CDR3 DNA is TGTGCCAGCAGTTTATCGATAACAGGGCTAGGCGATGAGCAGTTCTTC.

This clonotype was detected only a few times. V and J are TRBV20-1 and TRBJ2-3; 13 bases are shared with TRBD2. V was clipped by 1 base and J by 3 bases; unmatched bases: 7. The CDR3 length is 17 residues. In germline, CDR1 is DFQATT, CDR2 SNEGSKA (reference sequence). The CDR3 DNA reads TGCAGTGCTAGAGTCCCGGGACTAGCGGGGACAACAGATACGCAGTATTTT. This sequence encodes CSARVPGLAGTTDTQYF.

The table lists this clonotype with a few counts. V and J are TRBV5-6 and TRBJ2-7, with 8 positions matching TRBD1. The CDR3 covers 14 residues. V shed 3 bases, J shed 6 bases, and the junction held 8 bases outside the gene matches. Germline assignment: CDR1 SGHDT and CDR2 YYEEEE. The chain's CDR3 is CASSWTGSHSEQYF. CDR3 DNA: TGTGCCAGCAGCTGGACAGGGTCCCATTCCGAGCAGTACTTC.

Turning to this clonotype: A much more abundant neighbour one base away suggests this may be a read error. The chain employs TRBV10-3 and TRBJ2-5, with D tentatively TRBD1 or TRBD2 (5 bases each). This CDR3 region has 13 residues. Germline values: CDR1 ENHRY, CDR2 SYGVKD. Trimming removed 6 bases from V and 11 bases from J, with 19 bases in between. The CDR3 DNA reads TGTGCCATCAGCGGGGCGGCCTTCAATGAGCAGTACTTC. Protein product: CAISGAAFNEQYF.

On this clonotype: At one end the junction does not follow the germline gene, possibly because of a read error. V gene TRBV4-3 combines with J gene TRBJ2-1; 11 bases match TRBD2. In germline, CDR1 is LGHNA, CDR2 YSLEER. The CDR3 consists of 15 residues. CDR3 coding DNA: TGCGCCAGCGGCCAAGTAGCGGGGGGGTTGAATGAGCAGTTCTTC. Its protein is CASGQVAGGLNEQFF.

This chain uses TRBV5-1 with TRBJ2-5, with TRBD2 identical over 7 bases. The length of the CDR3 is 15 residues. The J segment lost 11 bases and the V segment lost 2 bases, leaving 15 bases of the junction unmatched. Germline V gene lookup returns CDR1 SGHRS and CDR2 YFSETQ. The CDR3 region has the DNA TGCGCCAGCAGCTTCAGGGCTAGCGGTTACAATGAGCAGTACTTC. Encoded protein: CASSFRASGYNEQYF.